Listed here are 8 T cell receptor beta chains from one sample, sequenced in a study of T cells in Graves' hyperthyroidism and ophthalmopathy. There were TCR beta CDR3 regions amplified from RNA transcripts. First-round RT-PCR with HTBI primers amplified the TCR CDR3 region. TCRdb itself ran the multiplex PCR reads through MiXCR, one entry per CDR3 protein. The sample has more than 500,000 distinct CDR3 sequences, 35% to 55% seen once. Sequenced sample: peripheral blood or thyroid tissue (not recorded which). These receptors originate from an adult woman with Graves' disease, either hyperthyroidism or ophthalmopathy (not recorded which).

The V call is TRBV19, the J call TRBJ2-6, with D possibly called TRBD1 or TRBD2 (5 bases each). The CDR3 sequence is 17 residues long. Per germline, CDR1 LNHDA and CDR2 SQIVND (reference sequence). The ends were cut back, 4 bases at V and 1 base at J, with 14 bases in the middle. The CDR3 loop is CASSRGYSLSGANVLTF. CDR3 nucleotide sequence: TGTGCCAGTAGTAGGGGGTACAGCTTATCTGGGGCCAACGTCCTGACTTTC.

In its sample, this clonotype was seen many times. This chain connects TRBV12-3 or TRBV12-4 to TRBJ2-2, with a weak D call TRBD2 (6 bases). The CDR3 runs 15 residues. Trimming pared 6 bases from V and 9 bases from J, leaving 20 bases between. DNA of the CDR3: TGTGCCAGCAGGGGAGGAGGGACCAAGAGCAGGGAGCTGTTTTTT. Residues: CASRGGGTKSRELFF.

This clonotype appeared a few times. CDR3 sequence: CSARGLAGVETQYF. CDR3 DNA: TGCAGTGCTAGAGGACTAGCGGGGGTGGAGACCCAGTACTTC. The chain employs TRBV20-1 and TRBJ2-5; 12 nucleotides line up with TRBD2. Per the germline V gene, CDR1 is DFQATT and CDR2 is SNEGSKA (reference sequence). The CDR3 sequence is 14 residues long. The J segment lost 5 bases and the V segment lost 1 base, leaving 2 bases of the junction unmatched.

The V and J genes are TRBV29-1 and TRBJ2-7; a weak D match, TRBD2 (5 bases). This CDR3 has 13 residues. Germline values: CDR1 SQVTM, CDR2 ANQGSEA. V lost 5 bases and J 7 bases, leaving 18 bases between the germline ends. CDR3 nucleotide sequence: TGCAGCGTTACCACCTCAGCGGCCAATGAGCAGTACTTC. Protein product: CSVTTSAANEQYF.

V gene TRBV10-3 combines with J gene TRBJ1-1; 11 nucleotides align to TRBD1. Germline V gives CDR1 ENHRY, CDR2 SYGVKD. The CDR3 is made up of 14 amino acids. The V segment lost 5 bases and the J segment 8 bases; nucleotides outside the gene matches: 7. For the CDR3, the DNA is TGTGCCATCAGTCCCGGACAGGGGGCACTAGAAGCTTTCTTT. The encoded protein is CAISPGQGALEAFF.

This clonotype was recorded many times. The V and J genes are TRBV4-1 and TRBJ1-5, with D unclear. Germline V gives CDR1 MGHRA, CDR2 YSYEKL. The CDR3 extends over 16 amino acids. Trimming pared 0 bases from V and 0 bases from J, leaving 9 bases between. CDR3 in amino acids: CASSQEADYSNQPQHF. CDR3 DNA sequence: TGCGCCAGCAGCCAAGAGGCGGATTATAGCAATCAGCCCCAGCATTTT.

This clonotype was recorded many times. The chain couples TRBV29-1 to TRBJ2-7; TRBD2 matches at 13 bases. Germline V gives CDR1 SQVTM, CDR2 ANQGSEA. After removal of 2 bases from V and 3 bases from J, the junction contained 10 bases not matched to a gene. The CDR3 extends over 17 amino acids. CDR3 amino acids: CSVEIGLAGVPIYEQYF. The CDR3 nucleotides are TGCAGCGTTGAAATTGGACTAGCGGGAGTGCCGATCTACGAGCAGTACTTC.

Regarding this clonotype: Sequence at one end of the junction differs from germline and may be a read error. The chain links TRBV7-9 to TRBJ2-5; 9 bases fit TRBD2. The CDR3 spans 14 residues. Germline V lookup: CDR1 SEHNR, CDR2 FQNEAQ (reference sequence). In nucleotides, the CDR3 is TGTGCCAGCAGCTTGAGCGGGAGGAAAGAGACCCGGTACTTC. It specifies CASSLSGRKETRYF.